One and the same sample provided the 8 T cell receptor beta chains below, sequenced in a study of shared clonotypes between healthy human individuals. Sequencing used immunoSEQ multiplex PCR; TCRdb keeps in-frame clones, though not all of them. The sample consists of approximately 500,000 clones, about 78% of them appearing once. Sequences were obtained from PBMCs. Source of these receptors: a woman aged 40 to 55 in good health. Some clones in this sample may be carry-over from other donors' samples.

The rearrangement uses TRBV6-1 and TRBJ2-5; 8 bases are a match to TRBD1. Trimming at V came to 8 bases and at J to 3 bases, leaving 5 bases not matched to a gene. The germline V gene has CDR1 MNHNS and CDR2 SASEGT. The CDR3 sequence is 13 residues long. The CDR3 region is CASSDRDKETQYF. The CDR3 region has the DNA TGTGCCAGCTCGGACAGGGATAAAGAGACCCAGTACTTC.

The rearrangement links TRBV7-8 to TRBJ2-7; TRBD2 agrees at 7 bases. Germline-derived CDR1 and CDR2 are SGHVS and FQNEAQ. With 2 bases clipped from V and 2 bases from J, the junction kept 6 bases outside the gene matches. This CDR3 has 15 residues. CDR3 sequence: CASSLSAGPTYEQYF. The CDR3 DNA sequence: TGTGCCAGCAGCTTATCAGCGGGGCCCACCTACGAGCAGTACTTC. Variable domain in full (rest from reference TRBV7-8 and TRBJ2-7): GAGVSQSPRYKVAKRGQDVALRCDPISGHVSLFWYQQALGQGPEFLTYFQNEAQLDKSGLPSDRFFAERPEGSVSTLKIQRTQQEDSAVYLCASSLSAGPTYEQYFGPGTRLTVT.

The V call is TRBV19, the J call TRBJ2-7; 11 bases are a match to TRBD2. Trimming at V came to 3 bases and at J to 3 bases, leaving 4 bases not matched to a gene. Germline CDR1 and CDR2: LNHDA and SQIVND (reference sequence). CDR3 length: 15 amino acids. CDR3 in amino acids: CASSILTSGSYEQYF. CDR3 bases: TGTGCCAGTAGTATTTTAACTAGCGGGAGCTACGAGCAGTACTTC. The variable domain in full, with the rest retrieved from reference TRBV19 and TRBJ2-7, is DGGITQSPKYLFRKEGQNVTLSCEQNLNHDAMYWYRQDPGQGLRLIYYSQIVNDFQKGDIAEGYSVSREKKESFPLTVTSAQKNPTAFYLCASSILTSGSYEQYFGPGTRLTVT.

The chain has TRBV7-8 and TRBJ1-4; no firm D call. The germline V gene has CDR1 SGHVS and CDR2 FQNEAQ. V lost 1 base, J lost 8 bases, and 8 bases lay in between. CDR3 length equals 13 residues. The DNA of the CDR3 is TGTGCCAGCAGCTTAGATGGTTCGGAAAAACTGTTTTTT. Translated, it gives CASSLDGSEKLFF.

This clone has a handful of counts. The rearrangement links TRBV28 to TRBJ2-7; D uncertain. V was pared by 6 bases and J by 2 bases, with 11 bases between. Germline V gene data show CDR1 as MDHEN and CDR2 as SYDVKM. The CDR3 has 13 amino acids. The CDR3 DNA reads TGTGCCAGCAGCCCCGCCGGTACCTACGAGCAGTACTTC. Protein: CASSPAGTYEQYF.

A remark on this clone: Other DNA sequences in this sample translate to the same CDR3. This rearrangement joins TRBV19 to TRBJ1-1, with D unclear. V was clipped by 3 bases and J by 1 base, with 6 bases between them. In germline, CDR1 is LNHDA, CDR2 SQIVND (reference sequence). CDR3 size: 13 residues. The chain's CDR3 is CASSISENTEAFF. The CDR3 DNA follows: TGTGCCAGTAGTATTTCGGAGAACACTGAAGCTTTCTTT.

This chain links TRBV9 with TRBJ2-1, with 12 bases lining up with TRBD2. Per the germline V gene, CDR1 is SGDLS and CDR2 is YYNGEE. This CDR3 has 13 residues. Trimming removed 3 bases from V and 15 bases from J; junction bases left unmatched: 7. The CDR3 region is CASSATSGSPGFF. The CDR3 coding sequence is TGTGCCAGCAGCGCGACTAGCGGGAGCCCGGGGTTCTTC. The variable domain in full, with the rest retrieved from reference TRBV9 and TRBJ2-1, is DSGVTQTPKHLITATGQRVTLRCSPRSGDLSVYWYQQSLDQGLQFLIQYYNGEERAKGNILERFSAQQFPDLHSELNLSSLELGDSALYFCASSATSGSPGFFGPGTRLTVL.

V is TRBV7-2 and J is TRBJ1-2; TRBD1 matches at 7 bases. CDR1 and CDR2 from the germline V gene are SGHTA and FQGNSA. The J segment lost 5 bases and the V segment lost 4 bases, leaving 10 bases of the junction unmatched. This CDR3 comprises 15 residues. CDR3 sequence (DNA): TGTGCCAGCAGCTCCCAAGGGACAGCGGCATATGGCTACACCTTC. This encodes CASSSQGTAAYGYTF.